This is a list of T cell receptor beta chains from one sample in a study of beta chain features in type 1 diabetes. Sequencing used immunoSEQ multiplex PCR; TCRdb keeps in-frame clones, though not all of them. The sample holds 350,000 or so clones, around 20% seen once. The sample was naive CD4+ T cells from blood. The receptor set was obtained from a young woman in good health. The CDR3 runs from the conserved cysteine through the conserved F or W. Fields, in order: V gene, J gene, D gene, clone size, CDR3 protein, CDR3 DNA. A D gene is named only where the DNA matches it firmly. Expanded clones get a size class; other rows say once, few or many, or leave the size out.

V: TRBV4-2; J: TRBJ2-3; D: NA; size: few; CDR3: CASPRDRCTDTQYF; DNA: TGTGCCAGCCCTCGAGACAGGTGCACAGATACGCAGTATTTT
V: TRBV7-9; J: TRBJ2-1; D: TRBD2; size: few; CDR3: CATRLTSGSSYNEQFF; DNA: TGTGCCACCAGGCTCACTAGCGGCTCATCCTACAATGAGCAGTTCTTC
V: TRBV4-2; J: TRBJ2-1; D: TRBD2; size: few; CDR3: CASSQARSGGPFEQFF; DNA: TGTGCCAGCAGCCAAGCCCGATCGGGGGGGCCGTTTGAGCAGTTCTTC
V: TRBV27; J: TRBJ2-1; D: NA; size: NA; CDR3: CASSLSMAGTYNEQFF; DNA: TGTGCCAGCAGTTTATCGATGGCAGGGACCTACAATGAGCAGTTCTTC
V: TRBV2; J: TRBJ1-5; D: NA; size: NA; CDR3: CASSAETVNQPQHF; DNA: TGTGCCAGCAGTGCCGAGACAGTAAATCAGCCCCAGCATTTT
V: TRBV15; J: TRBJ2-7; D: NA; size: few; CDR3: CATSRDQQGYEQYF; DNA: TGTGCCACCAGCAGAGACCAGCAGGGATACGAGCAGTACTTC
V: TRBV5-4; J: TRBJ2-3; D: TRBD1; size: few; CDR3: CASSPGQGTDTQYF; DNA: TGTGCCAGCAGCCCAGGACAGGGCACAGATACGCAGTATTTT
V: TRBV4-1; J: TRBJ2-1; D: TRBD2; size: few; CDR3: CASSQEGAGDRGSYNEQFF; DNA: TGCGCCAGCAGCCAAGAAGGAGCGGGAGACCGCGGGTCCTACAATGAGCAGTTCTTC
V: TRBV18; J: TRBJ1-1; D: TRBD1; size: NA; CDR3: CASSLRDRVGAFF; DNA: TGTGCCAGCTCCCTCCGGGACAGGGTAGGGGCTTTCTTT
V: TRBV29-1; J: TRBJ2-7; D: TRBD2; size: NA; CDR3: CSVRAGGYEQYF; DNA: TGCAGCGTCCGAGCGGGGGGGTACGAGCAGTACTTC
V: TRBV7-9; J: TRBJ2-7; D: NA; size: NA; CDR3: CASSLDGTYEQYF; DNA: TGTGCCAGCAGCTTAGACGGGACCTACGAGCAGTACTTC
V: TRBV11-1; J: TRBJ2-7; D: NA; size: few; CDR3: CASSSWGDYEQYF; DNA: TGTGCCAGCAGCTCCTGGGGCGACTACGAGCAGTACTTC
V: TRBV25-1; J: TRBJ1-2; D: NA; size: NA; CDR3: CASTAAGGNYGYTF; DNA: TGTGCCAGCACGGCGGCCGGGGGTAACTATGGCTACACCTTC
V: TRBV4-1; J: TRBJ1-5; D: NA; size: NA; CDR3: CASSLIVSGGSNQPQHF; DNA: TGCGCCAGCAGCTTAATCGTTTCGGGTGGTAGCAATCAGCCCCAGCATTTT
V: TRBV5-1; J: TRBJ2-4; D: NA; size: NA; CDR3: CASSLGLLNIQYF; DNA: TGCGCCAGCAGCTTGGGACTCTTAAACATTCAGTACTTC
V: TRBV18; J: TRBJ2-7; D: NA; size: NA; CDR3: CASSFPTEYEQYF; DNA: TGTGCCAGCTCATTCCCGACTGAGTACGAGCAGTACTTC
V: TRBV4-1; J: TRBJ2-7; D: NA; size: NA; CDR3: CASSPTTGAPLTYEQYF; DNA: TGCGCCAGCAGCCCTACGACAGGCGCGCCACTTACCTACGAGCAGTACTTC
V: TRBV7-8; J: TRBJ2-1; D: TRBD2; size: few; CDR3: CASSLAHREGEQFF; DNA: TGTGCCAGCAGCTTAGCGCATAGGGAGGGTGAGCAGTTCTTC
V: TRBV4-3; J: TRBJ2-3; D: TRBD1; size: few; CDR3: CASSQLGQGMDTQYF; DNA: TGCGCCAGCAGCCAACTGGGACAGGGTATGGATACGCAGTATTTT
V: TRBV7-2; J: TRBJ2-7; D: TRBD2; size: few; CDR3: CASSPMTTSGYEQYF; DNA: TGTGCCAGCAGCCCCATGACTACTAGCGGGTACGAGCAGTACTTC
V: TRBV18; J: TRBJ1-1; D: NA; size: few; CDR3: CASSPGGSNTEAFF; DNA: TGTGCCAGCTCACCGGGGGGATCGAACACTGAAGCTTTCTTT
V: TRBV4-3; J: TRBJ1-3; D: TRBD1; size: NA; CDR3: CASSSQRGRSGNTIYF; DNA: TGCGCCAGCTCCTCGCAAAGGGGGCGCTCTGGAAACACCATATATTTT
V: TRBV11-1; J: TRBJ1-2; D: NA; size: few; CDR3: CASSELEEGYTF; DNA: TGTGCCAGCAGCGAACTGGAGGAGGGCTACACCTTC
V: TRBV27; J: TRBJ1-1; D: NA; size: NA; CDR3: CASSFFEPGGNGSAFF; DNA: TGTGCCAGCAGTTTTTTCGAGCCTGGGGGGAACGGGTCGGCTTTCTTT
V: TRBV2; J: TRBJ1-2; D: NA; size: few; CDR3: CASSSGPNYGYTF; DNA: TGTGCCAGCAGCAGCGGGCCCAACTATGGCTACACCTTC
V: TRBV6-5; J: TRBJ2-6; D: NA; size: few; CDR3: CASRAEANVLTF; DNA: TGTGCCAGCAGGGCCGAGGCCAACGTCCTGACTTTC
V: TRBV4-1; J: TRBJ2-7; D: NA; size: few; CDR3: CASSQVVQNYEQYF; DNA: TGCGCCAGCAGCCAAGTTGTACAAAACTACGAGCAGTACTTC
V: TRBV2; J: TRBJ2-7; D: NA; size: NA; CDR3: CASSYRVEQYF; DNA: TGTGCCAGCAGTTACAGGGTCGAGCAGTACTTC
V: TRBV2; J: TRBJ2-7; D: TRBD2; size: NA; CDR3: CASISGGYEQYF; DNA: TGTGCCAGCATTAGCGGGGGCTACGAGCAGTACTTC
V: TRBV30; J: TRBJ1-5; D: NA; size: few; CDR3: CAWSEGVGDGQPQHF; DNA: TGTGCCTGGAGTGAGGGGGTCGGGGACGGTCAGCCCCAGCATTTT
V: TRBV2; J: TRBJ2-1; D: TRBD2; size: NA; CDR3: CASRVPTSGSLEQFF; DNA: TGTGCCAGCAGGGTCCCAACTAGCGGGAGCTTGGAGCAGTTCTTC
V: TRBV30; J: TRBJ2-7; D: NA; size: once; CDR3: CAWRRQGLREQYF; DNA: TGTGCCTGGAGGAGACAGGGACTTCGTGAGCAGTACTTC
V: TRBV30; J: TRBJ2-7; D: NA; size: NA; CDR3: CAWVESDNPYEQYF; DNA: TGTGCCTGGGTTGAGTCGGACAATCCCTACGAGCAGTACTTC
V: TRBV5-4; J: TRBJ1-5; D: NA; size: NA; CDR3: CASSLGPSNQPQHF; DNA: TGTGCCAGCAGCTTGGGGCCGAGCAATCAGCCCCAGCATTTT
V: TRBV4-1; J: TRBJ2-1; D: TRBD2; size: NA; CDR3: CASSRELAENNEQFF; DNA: TGCGCCAGCAGCCGGGAGCTAGCGGAGAACAATGAGCAGTTCTTC
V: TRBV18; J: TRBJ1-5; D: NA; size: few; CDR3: CASSPGQGGSNQPQHF; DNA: TGTGCCAGCTCACCGGGTCAGGGTGGTAGCAATCAGCCCCAGCATTTT
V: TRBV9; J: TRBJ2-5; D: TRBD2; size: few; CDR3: CASSVDDGTILMTQYF; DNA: TGTGCCAGCAGCGTAGATGACGGGACTATCCTGATGACCCAGTACTTC
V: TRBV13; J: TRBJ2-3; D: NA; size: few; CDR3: CASSLTRLTDTQYF; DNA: TGTGCCAGCAGCTTAACGCGGCTCACAGATACGCAGTATTTT
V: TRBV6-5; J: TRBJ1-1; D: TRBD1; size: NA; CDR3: CASSTQTGATEAFF; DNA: TGTGCCAGCAGTACTCAGACAGGGGCCACTGAAGCTTTCTTT
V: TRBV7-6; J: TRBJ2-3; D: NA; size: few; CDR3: CASSFPEGGPWHTDTQYF; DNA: TGTGCCAGCAGCTTCCCCGAGGGTGGACCGTGGCACACAGATACGCAGTATTTT
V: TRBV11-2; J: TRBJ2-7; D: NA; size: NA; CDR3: CASSPRSYEQYF; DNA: TGTGCCAGCAGCCCGCGCTCCTACGAGCAGTACTTC